What follows describes a single T cell receptor beta chain. Its antigen is as yet unknown. The V and J ends lost 2 bases and 6 bases respectively, with 14 bases between them. CDR1 and CDR2 (germline): SGHVS, FQNEAQ. The CDR3 sequence is 14 residues long. This sample was included in a study of blood T cells in healthy people across ages. Study-wide context: The template switching approach captured approximately one barcoded beta molecule for every two T cells.

The authors ran a second PCR of roughly 6 to 12 cycles using a sample-barcoded 5' primer and a J-beta primer mix. TCRdb reprocessed the 5' RACE reads via MiXCR and lists one record per CDR3 protein. The data contain over 1,200,000 distinct CDR3 sequences, 55% to 75% of them singletons. General observations from the study: PBMCs were not sorted, which prevented a conclusive comparison of naive versus antigen-experienced cells. The CMV status of each donor remained undetermined, and this could have confounded shifts in expanded clonotypes.

The V and J genes are TRBV7-8 and TRBJ2-7, with D possibly being TRBD1 (6 bases). The receptor comes from a man between 18 and 35 years old in good health. Sequencing input: blood. This CDR3 is CASSLQQGPGEQYF. In DNA form, the CDR3 reads TGTGCCAGCAGCTTACAACAGGGCCCGGGCGAGCAGTACTTC.